The T cell receptor (beta chain) under discussion was sequenced for a study of blood T cell repertoires in COVID-19. Across the study: Samples of COVID-19 (acute and convalescent) were obtained from the United States, Italy and Spain. The cDNA or gDNA used as material had been derived from T cells, B-cell-depleted T cells, or PBMCs.

Original handling: Using reference gene primer amplification, nucleated cell counts were estimated. Method: immunoSEQ multiplex PCR; TCRdb's copy keeps in-frame clones and lacks some. V and J calls and clone size are those listed in that table; D and trimming were worked out from the DNA. The sample shows hundreds of thousands of clones, about 80% of them seen only once. The CDR3 totals 14 residues. The germline V gene has CDR1 SNHLY and CDR2 FYNNEI. V lost 5 bases to trimming and J lost 4 bases; unmatched junction nucleotides: 3. Source material: peripheral blood. The chain links TRBV2 to TRBJ2-3; 10 bases match TRBD1. The receptor was derived from a woman older than 75 with acute or convalescent COVID-19. CDR3 loop: CASSKGQGSDTQYF. The CDR3 nucleotides are TGTGCCAGCAGTAAGGGACAGGGGTCAGATACGCAGTATTTT.